These 8 T cell receptor beta chains were sequenced from one sample in a study of T-cell memory formation after mild COVID-19. Via MiXCR, TCRdb re-called the 5' RACE reads, giving one row per CDR3 protein. The table records tens of thousands of distinct CDR3 sequences, approximately 25% of them present only once. Material for sequencing was PBMCs or a T cell subset sorted from them (not recorded which). The receptor source for this set is a man between 18 and 29 years old who had mild COVID-19 (a few samples of this study predate the infection). Cell type and time point are not known.

This chain links TRBV9 with TRBJ2-1, with no clear D. Per germline, CDR1 SGDLS and CDR2 YYNGEE. This CDR3 has 14 amino acids. The ends were cut back, 0 bases at V and 7 bases at J, with 11 bases in the middle. The DNA of the CDR3 is TGTGCCAGCAGCGTAGAGGGCACAGTGAATGAGCAGTTCTTC. It codes for CASSVEGTVNEQFF.

The V gene is TRBV4-1, the J gene TRBJ2-3; 8 bases map to TRBD2. CDR1 is MGHRA, CDR2 YSYEKL, per germline. This CDR3 has 17 residues. The trim removed 5 bases at V and 2 bases at J, leaving 12 bases unmatched. The CDR3 DNA follows: TGCGCCAGCAGCACGGTCTTAGGCGGGGGGAACACAGATACGCAGTATTTT. It specifies CASSTVLGGGNTDTQYF.

The rearrangement joins TRBV7-3 to TRBJ2-2; D could derive from TRBD1 or TRBD2 (5 bases each). This CDR3 is built from 17 residues. V lost 0 bases, J lost 6 bases, and 17 bases lay in between. Germline loops: CDR1 SGHTA, CDR2 FQGTGA. This chain's CDR3 is CASSLTPGGVLSGELFF. The DNA of the CDR3 is TGTGCCAGCAGCTTAACTCCTGGGGGAGTGTTGTCCGGGGAGCTGTTTTTT.

This clonotype was detected many times. The rearrangement links TRBV12-3 or TRBV12-4 to TRBJ2-1, with 7 bases fitting TRBD2. CDR3 size: 14 residues. V lost 6 bases and J lost 0; bases outside the gene matches: 2. CDR3 sequence: CASSGGSSYNEQFF. Here the CDR3 DNA reads TGTGCCAGCAGCGGGGGGAGCTCCTACAATGAGCAGTTCTTC.

The chain uses TRBV7-9 and TRBJ1-1; D possibly corresponds to TRBD1 (6 bases). Germline loops: CDR1 SEHNR, CDR2 FQNEAQ (reference sequence). V was pared by 5 bases and J by 3 bases, with 19 bases between. The CDR3 is made up of 16 amino acids. The CDR3 nucleotides read TGTGCCAGCAGCCCTAGGAGGGTGGGGGGCTACACTGAAGCTTTCTTT. This gives the protein CASSPRRVGGYTEAFF.

The chain couples TRBV5-5 to TRBJ2-2; 7 nucleotides align to TRBD1. J lost 0 bases, V lost 2 bases, and 10 bases had no gene match. The CDR3 length is 18 residues. Germline V lookup: CDR1 SGHKS, CDR2 YYEKEE (reference sequence). CDR3 protein: CASSLGYIGTANTGELFF. For the CDR3, the DNA is TGTGCCAGCAGCTTAGGATATATAGGGACAGCGAACACCGGGGAGCTGTTTTTT.

The CDR3 is CATLTDTLTQYF. DNA of the CDR3: TGCGCCACCTTGACTGACACTTTGACCCAGTACTTC. The chain is built from TRBV10-2 and TRBJ2-5; no firm D call. The CDR3 extends over 12 amino acids. In germline, CDR1 is WSHSY, CDR2 SAAADI. Trimming took 10 bases from V and 7 from J, leaving 16 bases between them.

The gene calls are TRBV9 and TRBJ2-7; no clear D. This CDR3 contains 15 residues. V lost 2 bases, J lost 5 bases, and 17 bases lay in between. Germline values: CDR1 SGDLS, CDR2 YYNGEE. The chain's CDR3 is CASSVGATPLHEQYF. In DNA form, the CDR3 reads TGTGCCAGCAGCGTGGGCGCGACGCCATTGCACGAGCAGTACTTC.